A single sample is the source of the 17 T cell receptor beta chains below, sequenced in a study of T cell responses to AZD1222 COVID-19 vaccine. Here immunoSEQ multiplex PCR was the method, and the copy in TCRdb shows in-frame clones only, minus some. Among roughly 110,000 clones listed, roughly 85% were seen once. Here the sequenced sample was peripheral blood, taken 28 days after the second AZD1222 dose. The receptor set was obtained from an adult who received the AZD1222 COVID-19 vaccine.

This chain connects TRBV7-8 to TRBJ1-5; D is unclear. V was trimmed by 5 bases and J by 1 base, leaving 6 bases between them. This CDR3 has 13 amino acids. CDR1 is SGHVS and CDR2 is FQNEAQ in the germline V gene. CDR3 sequence: CASSRASNQPQHF. CDR3 in DNA: TGTGCCAGCAGCCGGGCGAGCAATCAGCCCCAGCATTTT.

V gene TRBV21-1 combines with J gene TRBJ2-7; the D call of TRBD1 is as the table states it, not checked on the DNA. TRBV21-1 is described as a pseudogene. This CDR3 region has 14 residues. Here the CDR3 DNA reads TGTGCCAGCAGCAAAGTATGCAGGACCTACGAGCAGTACTTC. This sequence encodes CASSKVCRTYEQYF.

This sequence joins TRBV6-2 or TRBV6-3 and TRBJ2-7; 15 bases line up with TRBD2. V shed 2 bases, J shed 1 base, and the junction held 9 bases outside the gene matches. There are 19 residues in the CDR3. Germline V gives CDR1 MNHEY, CDR2 SVGEGT. Here the CDR3 reads CASSYPSGTSGGLSYEQYF. The CDR3 nucleotides are TGTGCCAGCAGTTACCCCTCCGGGACTAGCGGGGGGCTATCCTACGAGCAGTACTTC.

This clone has just a few counts. This chain uses TRBV7-2 with TRBJ1-2, with 9 bases that match TRBD1. The germline V gene encodes CDR1 SGHTA and CDR2 FQGNSA. This CDR3 is built from 14 residues. The V segment lost 2 bases and the J segment 6 bases; nucleotides outside the gene matches: 4. The CDR3 protein is CASSLMGQGNGYTF. The CDR3 bases are TGTGCCAGCAGCTTAATGGGACAGGGTAATGGCTACACCTTC.

The rearrangement joins TRBV5-5 to TRBJ1-5; tentatively, D is TRBD1 (5 bases). There are 15 residues in the CDR3. Germline V gene data show CDR1 as SGHKS and CDR2 as YYEKEE (reference sequence). V shed 3 bases and J shed 7 bases, with 17 bases lying between them. CDR3 nucleotides: TGTGCCAGCAGCTCGACGAACGGGGCGAACCAGCCCCAGCATTTT. This gives the protein CASSSTNGANQPQHF. Filled out from reference TRBV5-5 and TRBJ1-5, the complete variable domain reads DAGVTQSPTHLIKTRGQQVTLRCSPISGHKSVSWYQQVLGQGPQFIFQYYEKEERGRGNFPDRFSARQFPNYSSELNVNALLLGDSALYLCASSSTNGANQPQHFGDGTRLSIL.

The genes are TRBV5-1 and TRBJ2-2; D gene ambiguous. This CDR3 is built from 15 residues. The germline V gene encodes CDR1 SGHRS and CDR2 YFSETQ. Between the trimmed V and J ends, which lost 2 bases and 0 bases, there was a span of 8 bases. The DNA of the CDR3 is TGCGCCAGCAGCTTTCTAACAGCGAACACCGGGGAGCTGTTTTTT. It specifies CASSFLTANTGELFF.

The rearrangement joins TRBV18 to TRBJ1-5; 11 nucleotides match TRBD1. Germline assignment: CDR1 KGHSH and CDR2 LQKENI. Unmatched junction bases numbered 6, after V lost 5 bases and J lost 6 bases. The CDR3 runs to 15 residues. CDR3 DNA: TGTGCCAGCTCATTACGGACAGGGGGCAGTCAGCCCCAGCATTTT. Its translation is CASSLRTGGSQPQHF.

V usage is TRBV24-1 and J usage is TRBJ2-5, with 7 bases matching TRBD2. The CDR3 runs 16 residues. Germline values: CDR1 KGHDR, CDR2 SFDVKD. V lost 0 bases, J lost 1 base, and 4 bases stayed unmatched. The chain's CDR3 is CATSDLGGEGQETQYF. CDR3 coding DNA: TGTGCCACCAGTGATTTGGGGGGGGAAGGCCAAGAGACCCAGTACTTC.

The chain combines TRBV6-5 with TRBJ2-3; D remains unclear. V lost 6 bases and J 5 bases, leaving 12 bases between the germline ends. Germline V gives CDR1 MNHEY, CDR2 SVGAGI. This CDR3 is 13 amino acids long. CDR3 residues: CASSKTREDTQYF. The CDR3 DNA follows: TGTGCCAGCAGCAAAACGCGAGAAGATACGCAGTATTTT.

The rearrangement uses TRBV5-4 and TRBJ1-2; no clear D. Trimming shortened V by 4 bases and J by 8 bases, and 15 bases separated the two germline ends. The germline gives CDR1 SGHNT, CDR2 YYREEE (reference sequence). CDR3 length: 13 amino acids. CDR3 sequence (DNA): TGTGCCAGCAGCCACTCTAACATCCGGGGCTACACCTTC. As protein: CASSHSNIRGYTF.

V is TRBV5-1 and J is TRBJ1-4; D is uncertain. In germline, CDR1 is SGHRS, CDR2 YFSETQ. The CDR3 runs 14 residues. V dropped 7 bases and J dropped 0 bases, with 10 bases sitting between them. The CDR3 loop reads CASGPSSTNEKLFF. CDR3 DNA sequence: TGCGCCAGCGGACCCTCATCAACTAATGAAAAACTGTTTTTT. The variable domain in full, completed from reference TRBV5-1 and TRBJ1-4, reads KAGVTQTPRYLIKTRGQQVTLSCSPISGHRSVSWYQQTPGQGLQFLFEYFSETQRNKGNFPGRFSGRQFSNSRSEMNVSTLELGDSALYLCASGPSSTNEKLFFGSGTQLSVL.

The chain carries TRBV7-8 and TRBJ2-1; 12 bases line up with TRBD2. After removal of 5 bases from V and 3 bases from J, the junction contained 5 bases not matched to a gene. This CDR3 has 16 residues. Per germline, CDR1 SGHVS and CDR2 FQNEAQ. This CDR3 is CASSARLAGDYNEQFF. The CDR3 coding sequence is TGTGCCAGCAGCGCGAGACTAGCGGGGGACTACAATGAGCAGTTCTTC.

V usage is TRBV5-1 and J usage is TRBJ1-2; the D gene is possibly TRBD1 (5 bases). The CDR3 is made up of 14 amino acids. Trimming removed 0 bases from V and 7 bases from J, with 13 bases in between. Germline-derived CDR1 and CDR2 are SGHRS and YFSETQ. The CDR3 here is CASSLDGFGGGYTF. The DNA of the CDR3 is TGCGCCAGCAGCTTGGACGGCTTTGGGGGTGGCTACACCTTC.

DNA for the CDR3: TGTGCCAGCAGCCAAGGGATCTGGAGCTCCTATAATTCACCCCTCCACTTT. This codes for CASSQGIWSSYNSPLHF. The rearrangement joins TRBV3-1 (or the pseudogene TRBV3-2) to TRBJ1-6; D gene ambiguous. CDR1 is LGHDT and CDR2 is YNNKEL in the germline V gene (reference sequence). The V and J ends lost 1 base and 0 bases respectively, with 10 bases between them. The CDR3 loop spans 17 amino acids.

V gene TRBV18 combines with J gene TRBJ1-2; D perhaps matches TRBD1 (5 bases). There are 20 residues in the CDR3. Per germline, CDR1 KGHSH and CDR2 LQKENI. The V end lost 2 bases, the J end lost 3 bases, and 28 bases lay between the germline ends. The CDR3 sequence: CASSPYTRDPTISTDYGYTF. CDR3 coding DNA: TGTGCCAGCTCACCATACACCCGGGACCCCACCATATCGACGGACTATGGCTACACCTTC.

The chain carries TRBV6-6 and TRBJ1-2, with D unclear. Germline V lookup: CDR1 MNHNY, CDR2 SVGAGI (reference sequence). V lost 7 bases, J lost 2 bases, and 14 bases lay in between. This CDR3 region has 14 residues. DNA of the CDR3: TGTGCCAGCACCCCAGGCCGGGAGAACTATGGCTACACCTTC. It translates to CASTPGRENYGYTF.

The rearrangement joins TRBV7-6 to TRBJ1-1; the D is unclear. CDR3 length: 13 amino acids. Trimming took 4 bases from V and 3 from J, leaving 9 bases between them. Germline CDR1 reads SGHVS; CDR2 reads FNYEAQ. The DNA for the CDR3 is TGTGCCAGCAGCTCGCAGGAGGACACTGAAGCTTTCTTT. Its translation: CASSSQEDTEAFF.